The TCR beta chain described here comes from a study of blood T cell repertoires in COVID-19. Sequencing was performed with immunoSEQ multiplex PCR; in TCRdb, only in-frame clones are kept and a portion is missing. The table includes over 150,000 clones, approximately 86% detected once. V gave up 4 bases and J gave up 1 base, with 7 bases separating them. The germline V gene has CDR1 LGHDT and CDR2 YNNKEL (reference sequence). The CDR3 extends over 14 amino acids. The study drew participants aged about 18 to 95 years from 24 US areas. Which cohort a participant joined came from the clinical history participants gave. Either two negative PCRs, clearance, or symptom resolution qualified Cohort 3 donors as recovered.

The sequenced sample was PBMCs or T cells enriched from blood (not recorded which). The sequence was obtained from a woman in her 30s who had recovered from COVID-19. The chain is built from TRBV3-1 (or the pseudogene TRBV3-2) and TRBJ2-2; weak D call: TRBD2 (5 bases). In DNA form, the CDR3 reads TGTGCCAGCAGCCCTAGCATGAACACCGGGGAGCTGTTTTTT. Amino acids: CASSPSMNTGELFF.